This paragraph reports one T cell receptor beta chain. Authors' methods: Reference gene primer amplification yielded estimated nucleated cell counts. Clones were sequenced by immunoSEQ multiplex PCR, and TCRdb holds only the in-frame ones, with some missing. V and J calls and clone size are given by that table; D and trimming were obtained from the DNA. The sample consists of 45,000 to 60,000 clones, around nine tenths of them appearing once. Trimming took 5 bases from V and 6 from J, leaving 26 bases between them. CDR1 is LNHDA and CDR2 is SQIVND in the germline V gene (reference sequence). The CDR3 is made up of 18 amino acids. This entry is derived from a study of blood T cell repertoires in COVID-19. Turning to the study itself: COVID-19 samples from acute and convalescent phases originated in the United States, Italy and Spain. Sources were T cells, B-cell-depleted T cells, or PBMCs; the material itself was cDNA or gDNA.

This receptor was taken from a man between 60 and 75 years old with acute or convalescent COVID-19. The genes are TRBV19 and TRBJ1-5; D unclear. Sequenced: peripheral blood. The DNA for the CDR3 is TGTGCCAGTAGTCCCCTCGTGGTTGGGGTTAGTGCGGGTCAGCCCCAGCATTTT. This gives the protein CASSPLVVGVSAGQPQHF.